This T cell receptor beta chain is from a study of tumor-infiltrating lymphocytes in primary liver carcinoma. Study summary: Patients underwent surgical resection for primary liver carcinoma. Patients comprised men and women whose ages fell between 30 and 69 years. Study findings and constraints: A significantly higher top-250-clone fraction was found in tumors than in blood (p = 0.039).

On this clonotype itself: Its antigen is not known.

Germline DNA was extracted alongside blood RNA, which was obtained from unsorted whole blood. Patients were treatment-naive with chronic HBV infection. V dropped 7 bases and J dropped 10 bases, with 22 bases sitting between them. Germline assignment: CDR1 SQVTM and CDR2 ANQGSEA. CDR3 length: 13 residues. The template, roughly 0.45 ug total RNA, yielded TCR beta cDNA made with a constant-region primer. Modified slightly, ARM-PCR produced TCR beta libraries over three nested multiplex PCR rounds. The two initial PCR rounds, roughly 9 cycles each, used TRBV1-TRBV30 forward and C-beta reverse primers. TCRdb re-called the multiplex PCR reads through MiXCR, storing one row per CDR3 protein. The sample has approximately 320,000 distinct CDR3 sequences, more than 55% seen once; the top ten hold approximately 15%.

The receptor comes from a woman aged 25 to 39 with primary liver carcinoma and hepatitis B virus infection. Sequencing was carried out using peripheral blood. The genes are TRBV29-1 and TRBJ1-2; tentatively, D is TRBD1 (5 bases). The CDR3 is CSAETYETGDYTF. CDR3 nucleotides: TGCAGCGCTGAGACATATGAAACAGGCGACTACACCTTC.